This T cell receptor beta chain derives from a study of long-term antiretroviral therapy in people with HIV. Turning to this clone: The antigen is undetermined.

The assay used was immunoSEQ (version v3.0), run at survey level. The data were produced by immunoSEQ multiplex PCR, yet TCRdb's version contains in-frame clones alone and is incomplete. The sample shows 25,000 to 30,000 clones, about four fifths of them seen only once. Trimming removed 5 bases from V and 2 bases from J, with 13 bases in between. Germline CDR1 SEHNR, CDR2 FQNEAQ (reference sequence). The CDR3 contains 14 residues. Study-wide findings and caveats: ART-treated samples gained diversity yet remained below transplant donor controls. CDR3 lengths in HIV samples spanned a narrower range than controls. At every time point, clones expanded before ART dominated the repertoire.

The TCR sequence derives from a man between 40 and 49 years old with HIV. Sequences were derived from unsorted PBMCs, sampled 3 years after starting antiretroviral therapy. V and J are TRBV7-9 and TRBJ2-7, with D possibly TRBD1 on 5 matching bases. The chain's CDR3 is CASSRGASTYEQYF. DNA for the CDR3: TGTGCCAGCAGCCGTGGGGCCTCTACCTACGAGCAGTACTTC.